The 23 T cell receptor beta chains given below trace back to one sample, sequenced in a study of T cell repertoires in cytomegalovirus infection. MiXCR was run by TCRdb on the reads, yielding one entry per CDR3 protein. The table includes roughly 320,000 distinct CDR3 sequences, about 8.8% detected once. The sequenced material came from PBMCs. All receptors derive from a human donor in good health (CMV status not recorded). Some clones in this sample may be carry-over from other donors' samples.

This clonotype was seen ten or more times. CDR3 region: CSARDLNFSTDTQYF. CDR3 coding DNA: TGCAGTGCTAGAGATCTCAACTTTAGCACAGATACGCAGTATTTT. J is TRBJ2-3 and V is TRBV20-1; D remains ambiguous. The CDR3 covers 15 residues. Germline V gene lookup returns CDR1 DFQATT and CDR2 SNEGSKA (reference sequence). Trimming stripped 0 bases from V and 0 bases from J, with 10 bases between.

This clonotype was seen many times. The V gene is TRBV7-2, the J gene TRBJ2-1; D ambiguous. V gave up 5 bases and J gave up 0 bases, with 17 bases separating them. Germline V gives CDR1 SGHTA, CDR2 FQGNSA. CDR3 length: 17 residues. The CDR3, as DNA: TGTGCCAGCAGCCTCTCGACGTCCGGTAGCTCCTACAATGAGCAGTTCTTC. This gives the protein CASSLSTSGSSYNEQFF.

This clonotype was counted at least ten times. The gene calls are TRBV5-1 and TRBJ2-5; the D is unclear. This CDR3 region has 13 residues. Trimming removed 5 bases from V and 0 bases from J, with 8 bases in between. CDR1 is SGHRS, CDR2 YFSETQ, per germline. CDR3 loop: CASSDGNQETQYF. Written as DNA, the CDR3 is TGCGCCAGCAGTGACGGAAACCAAGAGACCCAGTACTTC.

There are many counts of this clonotype. The chain has TRBV29-1 and TRBJ2-5, with D possibly being TRBD2 (5 bases). The CDR3 length is 12 residues. Germline CDR1 SQVTM, CDR2 ANQGSEA. CDR3 bases: TGCTCAGGTGCTAGCTTAACCATGGCCCAGTACTTC. Translated: CSGASLTMAQYF.

This clonotype was observed at least ten times. J is TRBJ1-2 and V is TRBV7-2; no clear D gene. The germline V and J ends were trimmed by 2 bases and 7 bases, with 5 bases remaining between them. CDR1 and CDR2 (germline): SGHTA, FQGNSA. The CDR3 runs 11 residues. The CDR3 sequence: CASSLSRGYTF. The CDR3 DNA reads TGTGCCAGCAGCTTATCCCGTGGCTACACCTTC. The whole variable domain, filled in from reference TRBV7-2 and TRBJ1-2, reads GAGVSQSPSNKVTEKGKDVELRCDPISGHTALYWYRQSLGQGLEFLIYFQGNSAPDKSGLPSDRFSAERTGGSVSTLTIQRTQQEDSAVYLCASSLSRGYTFGSGTRLTVV.

This clonotype has a count of ten or more. V gene TRBV20-1 combines with J gene TRBJ2-3; 15 bases are shared with TRBD2. Germline V gene sequence: CDR1 DFQATT, CDR2 SNEGSKA (reference sequence). With 6 bases clipped from V and 7 bases from J, the junction kept 5 bases outside the gene matches. This CDR3 spans 14 amino acids. Written as DNA, the CDR3 is TGCAGTGCAAGGACTAGCGGGGGGGCATATACGCAGTATTTT. It encodes CSARTSGGAYTQYF.

V usage is TRBV20-1 and J usage is TRBJ2-3; D not certain. Germline V gene lookup returns CDR1 DFQATT and CDR2 SNEGSKA (reference sequence). V was shortened by 3 bases and J by 2 bases, with 15 bases between the two germline ends. The CDR3 is 15 amino acids. In nucleotides, the CDR3 is TGCAGTGCTAGGCGGCAGACACTAAACACAGATACGCAGTATTTT. This gives the protein CSARRQTLNTDTQYF.

This clonotype appeared many times. V usage is TRBV5-4 and J usage is TRBJ1-1; D is possibly TRBD1 (5 bases). From germline, CDR1 is SGHNT and CDR2 YYREEE (reference sequence). V was clipped by 0 bases and J by 4 bases, with 13 bases between them. This CDR3 is built from 15 residues. CDR3 loop: CASSLDLAGSTEAFF. The CDR3 DNA reads as TGTGCCAGCAGCTTGGATCTTGCAGGGAGCACTGAAGCTTTCTTT. Looking up the rest from reference TRBV5-4 and TRBJ1-1 gives the full variable domain: ETGVTQSPTHLIKTRGQQVTLRCSSQSGHNTVSWYQQALGQGPQFIFQYYREEENGRGNFPPRFSGLQFPNYSSELNVNALELDDSALYLCASSLDLAGSTEAFFGQGTRLTVV.

This clonotype was counted many times. This chain uses TRBV6-2 or TRBV6-3 with TRBJ1-1, with D possibly matching TRBD1 (5 bases). The ends were cut back, 2 bases at V and 5 bases at J, with 15 bases in the middle. The CDR3 has 15 amino acids. CDR1 and CDR2 (germline): MNHEY, SVGEGT. The DNA for the CDR3 is TGTGCCAGCAGTTACCCCTTAAGACAGAATACTGAAGCTTTCTTT. Protein product: CASSYPLRQNTEAFF.

This clonotype showed up many times. V and J are TRBV28 and TRBJ2-5; 10 bases align to TRBD2. The length of the CDR3 is 19 residues. V shed 1 base and J 2 bases; nucleotides not matched to a gene: 13. Germline V lookup: CDR1 MDHEN, CDR2 SYDVKM. For the CDR3, the DNA is TGTGCCAGCAGTTTATTAGGCTCTAGCGGGGGCCTACGGCAAGAGACCCAGTACTTC. Protein sequence: CASSLLGSSGGLRQETQYF.

There are a few counts of this clonotype. V is TRBV6-2 or TRBV6-3 and J is TRBJ2-3; 7 nucleotides align to TRBD2. The CDR3 extends over 16 amino acids. In germline, CDR1 is MNHEY, CDR2 SVGEGT. J was trimmed by 2 bases and V by 0 bases; bases with no gene match: 5. CDR3 in amino acids: CASSYSRRGFTDTQYF. The CDR3 bases are TGTGCCAGCAGTTACTCTCGGCGGGGGTTCACAGATACGCAGTATTTT.

This clonotype came up many times. The chain employs TRBV4-2 and TRBJ2-1, with 16 positions matching TRBD2. From germline, CDR1 is LGHNA and CDR2 YNFKEQ. With 1 base clipped from V and 2 bases from J, the junction kept 14 bases outside the gene matches. CDR3 size: 22 residues. The CDR3 is CASSQADAPGLAGGGTYNEQFF. The CDR3 coding sequence is TGTGCCAGCAGCCAAGCCGACGCTCCGGGACTAGCGGGGGGGGGGACCTACAATGAGCAGTTCTTC.

The chain employs TRBV7-3 and TRBJ2-1; 8 positions match TRBD2. CDR1 SGHTA and CDR2 FQGTGA come from the germline V gene. V shed 5 bases, J shed 6 bases, and the junction held 6 bases outside the gene matches. The CDR3 consists of 14 residues. The CDR3 here is CASSRGLGINEQFF. CDR3 DNA sequence: TGTGCCAGCAGCCGGGGACTAGGAATCAATGAGCAGTTCTTC.

This clonotype was detected a few times. J is TRBJ2-1 and V is TRBV2; a weak D match, TRBD2 (6 bases). CDR3 length: 13 residues. V gave up 6 bases and J gave up 9 bases, with 15 bases separating them. Per the germline V gene, CDR1 is SNHLY and CDR2 is FYNNEI. DNA for the CDR3: TGTGCCAGCAGCAAAACGGGAGTCAGTGAGCAGTTCTTC. Its translation is CASSKTGVSEQFF.

The sample holds many counts of this clonotype. The V and J genes are TRBV19 and TRBJ1-1; possibly TRBD1 for D (6 bases). The V and J ends lost 3 bases and 3 bases respectively, with 11 bases between them. Germline CDR1 is LNHDA and CDR2 is SQIVND (reference sequence). There are 14 residues in the CDR3. In DNA, the CDR3 is TGTGCCAGTAGTATTATGGGGGCTGACACTGAAGCTTTCTTT. Encoded protein: CASSIMGADTEAFF.

This clonotype was seen at least ten times. This chain links TRBV7-2 with TRBJ2-5; D gene ambiguous. The germline CDR1 and CDR2 sequences are SGHTA and FQGNSA. The CDR3 has 13 residues. The V end was cut by 0 bases, the J end by 8 bases, with 10 bases between. The CDR3 loop is CASSLAGPPTQYF. Here the CDR3 DNA reads TGTGCCAGCAGCTTAGCCGGTCCGCCAACCCAGTACTTC.

This clonotype was counted at least ten times. The CDR3 here is CAIRGGGLTDTQYF. The CDR3 DNA is TGTGCCATCAGGGGGGGGGGCCTGACAGATACGCAGTATTTT. The rearrangement uses TRBV6-4 and TRBJ2-3; TRBD1 or TRBD2 may be the D gene (7 bases each). Deletions cut 10 bases from V and 3 bases from J, with 17 bases between. The length of the CDR3 is 14 residues. Germline lookup yields CDR1 MRHNA and CDR2 SNTAGT.

This clonotype was recorded at least ten times. In DNA form, the CDR3 reads TGTGCCAGCAGCCCTGGAACGGGGGCCACCTCTGGGGCCAACGTCCTGACTTTC. Translating it yields CASSPGTGATSGANVLTF. The chain recombines TRBV7-9 with TRBJ2-6; D is perhaps TRBD1 or TRBD2 (6 bases each). CDR1 is SEHNR, CDR2 FQNEAQ, per germline (reference sequence). The germline V and J ends were trimmed by 5 bases and 0 bases, with 17 bases remaining between them. The CDR3 has 18 amino acids. The variable domain in full, completed from reference TRBV7-9 and TRBJ2-6, reads DTGVSQNPRHKITKRGQNVTFRCDPISEHNRLYWYRQTLGQGPEFLTYFQNEAQLEKSRLLSDRFSAERPKGSFSTLEIQRTEQGDSAMYLCASSPGTGATSGANVLTFGAGSRLTVL.

This clonotype has ten or more counts. The rearrangement uses TRBV2 and TRBJ1-1; 8 bases are a match to TRBD1. Trimming cost V 7 bases and J 4 bases; bases outside gene matches: 5. Germline V gives CDR1 SNHLY, CDR2 FYNNEI. The CDR3 loop spans 13 amino acids. The CDR3 coding sequence is TGTGCCAGCAAGGACAGGGACGCCACTGAAGCTTTCTTT. Translation: CASKDRDATEAFF.

This clonotype was seen a handful of times. The chain joins TRBV7-9 to TRBJ2-2; 8 nucleotides match TRBD1. This CDR3 comprises 15 residues. Germline CDR1 SEHNR, CDR2 FQNEAQ (reference sequence). Unmatched junction bases numbered 9, after V lost 5 bases and J lost 7 bases. CDR3 region: CASSLGQGRHGELFF. The CDR3, as DNA: TGTGCCAGCAGCCTTGGACAGGGACGGCACGGGGAGCTGTTTTTT.

This clonotype turned up a few times. The chain is built from TRBV28 and TRBJ2-5; D is uncertain. The CDR3 has 13 residues. Trimming took off 5 bases at V and 1 base at J, with 8 bases between the two ends. Germline CDR1 reads MDHEN; CDR2 reads SYDVKM. CDR3 sequence: CASSHSPQETQYF. The CDR3 DNA sequence: TGTGCCAGCAGTCACAGTCCCCAAGAGACCCAGTACTTC.

This clonotype was seen at least ten times. This chain connects TRBV5-6 to TRBJ2-6, with D possibly TRBD1 on 6 matching bases. The V end was cut by 4 bases, the J end by 2 bases, with 19 bases between. Germline loops: CDR1 SGHDT, CDR2 YYEEEE. CDR3 size: 18 residues. The CDR3 nucleotides are TGTGCCAGCAGCCTCTGGGGGCAGCCATTTGCTGGGGCCAACGTCCTGACTTTC. This sequence encodes CASSLWGQPFAGANVLTF. Using reference TRBV5-6 and TRBJ2-6 for the parts outside the CDR3, the full variable domain is DAGVTQSPTHLIKTRGQQVTLRCSPKSGHDTVSWYQQALGQGPQFIFQYYEEEERQRGNFPDRFSGHQFPNYSSELNVNALLLGDSALYLCASSLWGQPFAGANVLTFGAGSRLTVL.

This clonotype was seen a handful of times. The chain joins TRBV20-1 to TRBJ2-3; no reliable D call. The CDR3 covers 14 residues. The V gene's germline CDR1 is DFQATT and CDR2 SNEGSKA (reference sequence). Trimming took off 1 base at V and 6 bases at J, with 14 bases between the two ends. CDR3 region: CSARGQALSDTQYF. CDR3 nucleotide sequence: TGCAGTGCTAGAGGTCAAGCCCTCTCTGATACGCAGTATTTT.